By share, the clone carrying this TCR beta chain ranks as medium-sized. Its matching antigen is unknown. The source of the sample is a study of T cells after yellow fever vaccination. Regarding the study as a whole: High-abundance clonotypes from the bulk population could contaminate FACS-sorted repertoires.

Germline CDR1 is LNHDA and CDR2 is SQIVND (reference sequence). This CDR3 is 14 amino acids long. The V gene lost 3 bases and the J gene lost 1 base, with 10 bases spanning the gap. Template switching with 5'RACE generated the TCR cDNA and added a universal primer site and UMIs. MiXCR, run by TCRdb on the 5' RACE reads, gives a single entry per CDR3 protein. In the table there are roughly 79,000 distinct CDR3 sequences, around 7.1% of which are singletons. This TCR came from a man in his late teens or twenties who received the YFV17D yellow fever vaccine. This chain connects TRBV19 to TRBJ2-7; no reliable D call. Sequenced here: CD8+ T cells sorted from PBMCs, sampled 10 days after the first yellow fever vaccination. The DNA of the CDR3 is TGTGCCAGTAGTATTGCCGGCGGTTCCTACGAGCAGTACTTC. Residues: CASSIAGGSYEQYF.